This TCR beta chain was sequenced in a study of T cell repertoires in cytomegalovirus infection. Study at large: Matching HLA type and CMV infection were both indicated by public TCR beta signatures.

Notes on the study in general: Clonotypes of TCR beta that were HLA-C-restricted and CMV-specific dominated the ex vivo response.

CDR1 is MNHEY and CDR2 is SVGAGI in the germline V gene. This CDR3 is 14 amino acids long. V lost 5 bases to trimming and J lost 0 bases, with 10 bases between them. TCRdb recomputed calls from the reads with MiXCR, one row per CDR3 protein. Altogether 450,000 to 600,000 distinct CDR3 sequences are present, more than 40% being singletons, with the ten largest covering about two fifths. In the case of this clonotype: Its target is unknown.

V gene TRBV6-5 combines with J gene TRBJ1-1; D is perhaps TRBD1 (5 bases). The TCR was taken from a human donor in good health (CMV status not recorded). Some clones in this sample may be carry-over from other donors' samples. This sample comprised cultured PBMCs, obtained from culture after CMV antigen stimulation. CDR3 DNA sequence: TGTGCCAGCAGTACCGACAGCTTGAACACTGAAGCTTTCTTT. Translated, it gives CASSTDSLNTEAFF.